Shown below are 22 T cell receptor beta chains from a single sample sequenced in a study of graft-versus-host responses after intestinal transplantation. The antigens for these receptors are not known. The table came from immunoSEQ multiplex PCR; TCRdb's copy has only in-frame clones and leaves some out. The sample includes tens of thousands of clones, roughly 94% of them seen just once. The specimen was unstimulated CD8+ T cells sorted from spleen or lymph node cells, collected before intestinal transplant. These TCRs come from a human donor who received an intestinal transplant.

This chain joins TRBV28 and TRBJ1-5, with D possibly TRBD1 on 6 matching bases. Germline CDR1 is MDHEN and CDR2 is SYDVKM. Trimming pared 6 bases from V and 3 bases from J, leaving 15 bases between. This CDR3 comprises 15 residues. CDR3 nucleotide sequence: TGTGCCAGCAGGGAAGGACAGCTATACAATCAGCCCCAGCATTTT. Translated, it gives CASREGQLYNQPQHF.

This rearrangement joins TRBV11-2 to TRBJ1-5; D uncertain. V lost 5 bases to trimming and J lost 1 base, with 6 bases between them. From germline, CDR1 is SGHAT and CDR2 FQNNGV. CDR3 size: 13 residues. The CDR3 DNA reads TGTGCCAGCAGCCGAGAGAGCAATCAGCCCCAGCATTTT. Translated: CASSRESNQPQHF.

The J gene is TRBJ2-7, the V gene TRBV18; 7 bases agree with TRBD1. Germline-derived CDR1 and CDR2 are KGHSH and LQKENI. The CDR3 spans 14 residues. The junction had 5 bases not matched to a gene; V was cut back by 2 bases and J by 4 bases. CDR3 in amino acids: CASSPDRVRYEQYF. The CDR3 DNA sequence: TGTGCCAGCTCACCAGACAGGGTTCGGTACGAGCAGTACTTC.

The chain has TRBV28 and TRBJ2-1; D ambiguous. Germline lookup yields CDR1 MDHEN and CDR2 SYDVKM. The CDR3 contains 11 residues. Trimming removed 2 bases at V and 8 bases at J, with 4 bases between. CDR3 residues: CASSLLDEQFF. The CDR3 coding sequence is TGTGCCAGCAGTTTACTGGATGAGCAGTTCTTC.

Only one count was recorded for this clone. The genes are TRBV19 and TRBJ1-1; 7 positions match TRBD1. V was clipped by 5 bases and J by 4 bases; unmatched bases: 7. The CDR3 sequence is 14 residues long. The germline CDR1 and CDR2 sequences are LNHDA and SQIVND (reference sequence). The CDR3 here is CASSVHRGGTEAFF. The DNA of the CDR3 is TGTGCCAGTAGTGTACACAGGGGAGGCACTGAAGCTTTCTTT.

The chain carries TRBV4-1 and TRBJ2-2; the match to TRBD2 covers 7 bases. CDR3 length: 16 residues. The germline CDR1 and CDR2 sequences are MGHRA and YSYEKL. V lost 1 base to trimming and J lost 2 bases; unmatched junction nucleotides: 4. For the CDR3, the DNA is TGCGCCAGCAGCCAAGTTACTAGCGTCAACACCGGGGAGCTGTTTTTT. Translation gives CASSQVTSVNTGELFF.

The gene calls are TRBV7-6 and TRBJ2-5; TRBD2 might be the D (6 bases). Trimming took 1 base from V and 2 from J, leaving 8 bases between them. The CDR3 spans 14 residues. Per the germline V gene, CDR1 is SGHVS and CDR2 is FNYEAQ. The CDR3 nucleotides are TGTGCCAGCAGCTTAGTTGGACTACAAGAGACCCAGTACTTC. Its translation: CASSLVGLQETQYF.

This sequence joins TRBV30 and TRBJ1-5; D may be TRBD1 (6 bases). This CDR3 is 14 amino acids long. In germline, CDR1 is GTSNPN, CDR2 SVGIG (reference sequence). The V and J ends lost 3 bases and 6 bases respectively, with 15 bases between them. The CDR3, as DNA: TGTGCCTGGAGCCCAGGGGTTGGAGGTCAGCCCCAGCATTTT. Its translation is CAWSPGVGGQPQHF.

The V gene is TRBV30, the J gene TRBJ1-5; tentatively, D is TRBD1 (6 bases). Trimming cost V 3 bases and J 7 bases, with 16 bases left between them. The CDR3 loop spans 14 amino acids. The germline gives CDR1 GTSNPN, CDR2 SVGIG (reference sequence). CDR3 coding DNA: TGTGCCTGGAGCGGGGGGGGCGGTGAGCAGCCCCAGCATTTT. This codes for CAWSGGGGEQPQHF.

The V call is TRBV7-8, the J call TRBJ1-3; D gene ambiguous. Germline assignment: CDR1 SGHVS and CDR2 FQNEAQ. CDR3 size: 15 residues. Trimming removed 1 base at V and 8 bases at J, with 15 bases between. The CDR3 nucleotides are TGTGCCAGCAGCTTAGACACGGCCTCGCGAGACACCATATATTTT. It codes for CASSLDTASRDTIYF.

The J gene is TRBJ2-1, the V gene TRBV19; no firm D call. Germline V gene data show CDR1 as LNHDA and CDR2 as SQIVND (reference sequence). The CDR3 has 18 amino acids. Trimming took off 0 bases at V and 0 bases at J, with 15 bases between the two ends. CDR3 loop: CASSIDLFGWGSYNEQFF. The DNA of the CDR3 is TGTGCCAGTAGTATAGATCTCTTTGGGTGGGGCTCCTACAATGAGCAGTTCTTC.

This clone appeared once. The J gene is TRBJ2-7, the V gene TRBV6-1; D is possibly TRBD2 (6 bases). The CDR3 is made up of 17 amino acids. V was cut by 0 bases and J by 0 bases, with 15 bases left in between. In germline, CDR1 is MNHNS, CDR2 SASEGT. CDR3 sequence reads: CASSEALLGGDSYEQYF. The CDR3 nucleotides read TGTGCCAGCAGTGAAGCGCTTCTTGGAGGGGACTCCTACGAGCAGTACTTC.

The V gene is TRBV5-1, the J gene TRBJ2-7; D tentatively reads TRBD1 or TRBD2 (5 bases each). The CDR3 runs to 13 residues. The germline gives CDR1 SGHRS, CDR2 YFSETQ. V lost 7 bases and J 0 bases, leaving 11 bases between the germline ends. In nucleotides, the CDR3 is TGCGCCAGCGGCCGGGACGACTCCTACGAGCAGTACTTC. Encoded protein: CASGRDDSYEQYF. The variable domain in full, with the rest retrieved from reference TRBV5-1 and TRBJ2-7, is KAGVTQTPRYLIKTRGQQVTLSCSPISGHRSVSWYQQTPGQGLQFLFEYFSETQRNKGNFPGRFSGRQFSNSRSEMNVSTLELGDSALYLCASGRDDSYEQYFGPGTRLTVT.

The chain recombines TRBV10-3 with TRBJ2-7; D call uncertain. The V end lost 2 bases, the J end lost 0 bases, and 2 bases lay between the germline ends. This CDR3 region has 12 residues. The germline gives CDR1 ENHRY, CDR2 SYGVKD. The CDR3 DNA sequence: TGTGCCATCAGTGAGGGCTCCTACGAGCAGTACTTC. It translates to CAISEGSYEQYF.

Written as DNA, the CDR3 is TGTGCCAGCAGCGGAGAGGCTGGGCCGGGACAGGTATCCTACGAGCAGTACTTC. Its protein is CASSGEAGPGQVSYEQYF. V and J are TRBV9 and TRBJ2-7; 8 bases are a match to TRBD1. The CDR3 runs to 18 residues. Germline V CDR1 and CDR2: SGDLS, YYNGEE. J was trimmed by 1 base and V by 3 bases; bases with no gene match: 15.

V and J are TRBV5-1 and TRBJ2-2; 14 nucleotides agree with TRBD2. The CDR3 length is 18 residues. Looked up from germline, CDR1 is SGHRS and CDR2 is YFSETQ. Trimming took 4 bases from V and 3 from J; bases not matched to a gene: 8. The CDR3 DNA follows: TGCGCCAGCAGCCCGATGGGACTAGCGGGAGTGGACACCGGGGAGCTGTTTTTT. Translating gives CASSPMGLAGVDTGELFF.

The rearrangement links TRBV9 to TRBJ1-1; no definite D call. CDR3 length equals 14 residues. The V end was cut by 0 bases, the J end by 4 bases, with 10 bases between. From germline, CDR1 is SGDLS and CDR2 YYNGEE. CDR3 in amino acids: CASSVGSTGTEAFF. CDR3 coding DNA: TGTGCCAGCAGCGTAGGGTCGACGGGCACTGAAGCTTTCTTT.

The V call is TRBV28, the J call TRBJ2-7, with no clear D. This CDR3 has 13 residues. Trimming stripped 3 bases from V and 5 bases from J, with 11 bases between. The germline CDR1 and CDR2 sequences are MDHEN and SYDVKM. CDR3 region: CASSFTQIDEQYF. The CDR3 DNA follows: TGTGCCAGCAGTTTCACCCAAATCGACGAGCAGTACTTC.

The table lists this clone with a count of one. The chain couples TRBV5-1 to TRBJ2-1, with D possibly TRBD2 on 6 matching bases. Per the germline V gene, CDR1 is SGHRS and CDR2 is YFSETQ. Trimming removed 3 bases at V and 6 bases at J, with 16 bases between. The CDR3 sequence is 15 residues long. CDR3 sequence (DNA): TGCGCCAGCAGCTCCGGACTAAGCGGAATCAATGAGCAGTTCTTC. This encodes CASSSGLSGINEQFF.

The rearrangement uses TRBV14 and TRBJ2-1, with 7 bases matching TRBD2. V gave up 1 base and J gave up 5 bases; unmatched junction bases: 5. In germline, CDR1 is SGHDN, CDR2 FVKESK. The CDR3 is 15 residues long. The CDR3 sequence: CASSQVRGRDNEQFF. Here the CDR3 DNA reads TGTGCCAGCAGCCAAGTCCGAGGGAGGGACAATGAGCAGTTCTTC.

The rearrangement joins TRBV5-1 to TRBJ1-3; D may be TRBD1 (5 bases). V was clipped by 2 bases and J by 0 bases, with 12 bases between them. The length of the CDR3 is 16 residues. CDR1 SGHRS and CDR2 YFSETQ come from the germline V gene. Here the CDR3 DNA reads TGCGCCAGCAGCTTCTCCGGGGCCGACTCTGGAAACACCATATATTTT. Its translation is CASSFSGADSGNTIYF.

The chain links TRBV10-2 to TRBJ1-1; no firm D call. Per germline, CDR1 WSHSY and CDR2 SAAADI. CDR3 size: 17 residues. The germline V and J ends were trimmed by 0 bases and 0 bases, with 14 bases remaining between them. For the CDR3, the DNA is TGCGCCAGCAGTGAGTCGGTTGGGGTGGGGATGAACACTGAAGCTTTCTTT. It encodes CASSESVGVGMNTEAFF.